This entry features one T cell receptor beta chain sequence. No antigen is known for it. This record comes from a study of cytomegalovirus exposure and HLA in healthy donors. Whole-study results and caveats: Among TCR beta chains, those listed as cytomegalovirus-associated numbered some 160.

This CDR3 is 14 amino acids long. The V gene's germline CDR1 is SGHNT and CDR2 YYREEE (reference sequence). The V end lost 0 bases, the J end lost 8 bases, and 14 bases lay between the germline ends. A multiplex PCR was run with 60 Vbeta primers and 13 Jbeta primers. Under the authors' procedure: A follow-up analysis tallied 86 million or so unique TCR beta chains, roughly 11 million shared. Clones were read by immunoSEQ multiplex PCR, and TCRdb kept only the in-frame ones, dropping some. That table gives V, J and clone size, and the DNA gave D and trimming. This repertoire includes about 77,000 clones.

The source of this sequence is a man between 45 and 60 years old in good health and CMV-seropositive. This chain links TRBV5-4 with TRBJ1-2; the D gene is possibly TRBD1 (6 bases). Sequences were obtained from PBMCs. In DNA form, the CDR3 reads TGTGCCAGCAGCTTGGGCCCCTCAGGGGCAGGCTACACCTTC. It yields the protein CASSLGPSGAGYTF.